This T cell receptor beta chain was recovered during a study of blood T cells in healthy people across ages. The second PCR ran roughly 7 to 12 cycles with a sample-barcoded 5' primer and J-beta primers. TCRdb processed the 5' RACE reads anew with MiXCR; each CDR3 protein has one entry. The sample gives about 730,000 distinct CDR3 sequences, around 46% of which show up once; around a fifth is in the top ten. Healthy Caucasian individuals from Russia aged about 6 to 100 were enrolled as donors. PBMCs, at least 7 million per sample, were isolated. Germline CDR1 reads MNHEY; CDR2 reads SVGAGI. Deletions cut 4 bases from V and 4 bases from J, with 8 bases between. The CDR3 loop spans 12 amino acids. This clonotype was seen many times.

Sequences were obtained from blood. The TCR was taken from a woman in her sixties or seventies in good health. The V and J genes are TRBV6-5 and TRBJ2-7; D not resolved. The CDR3 is CASSLNRYEQYF. CDR3 sequence (DNA): TGTGCCAGCAGTTTGAACCGGTACGAGCAGTACTTC.